The subject of this entry is one T cell receptor beta chain. This specimen comes from a study of human T cells and chemical hapten exposure. Stated time point: patch test 1, 2 weeks after DPC sensitization. Regarding treatment: therapeutic diphenylcyclopropenone sensitization with weekly scalp DPC. Unseparated into fractions, whole blood served as the source from which total RNA was extracted. TCRdb independently ran MiXCR on the RACE reads; one entry per CDR3 protein. The sample contains around 74,000 distinct CDR3 sequences, around a third of which appear only once. Germline CDR1 reads LNHDA; CDR2 reads SQIVND (reference sequence). The CDR3 runs to 16 residues. Trimming removed 6 bases from V and 3 bases from J; junction bases left unmatched: 10.

Sequenced here: whole blood, sampled in connection with sensitization to the hapten diphenylcyclopropenone (DPC). The chain couples TRBV19 to TRBJ1-5; the match to TRBD1 covers 8 bases. The origin of this receptor is a man between 40 and 49 years old with alopecia areata. Some clones in this sample may be carry-over from other donors' samples. This CDR3 is CASSLRQGSANQPQHF. CDR3 DNA: TGTGCCAGTAGCCTCCGACAGGGGTCTGCCAATCAGCCCCAGCATTTT.